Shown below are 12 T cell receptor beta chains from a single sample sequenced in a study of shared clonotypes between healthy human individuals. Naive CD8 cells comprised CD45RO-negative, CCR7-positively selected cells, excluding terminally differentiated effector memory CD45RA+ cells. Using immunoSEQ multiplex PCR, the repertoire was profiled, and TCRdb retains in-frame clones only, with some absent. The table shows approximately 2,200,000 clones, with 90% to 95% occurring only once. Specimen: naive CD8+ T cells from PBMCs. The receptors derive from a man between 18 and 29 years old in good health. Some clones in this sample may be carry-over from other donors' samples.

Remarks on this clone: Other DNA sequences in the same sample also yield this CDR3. The CDR3 DNA is TGTGCCAGCGGTAGCGGGATTTTCGAGCAGTACTTC. Its translation: CASGSGIFEQYF. V is TRBV25-1 and J is TRBJ2-7; TRBD2 agrees at 8 bases. The CDR3 totals 12 residues. The germline V gene has CDR1 MGHDK and CDR2 SYGVNS. V dropped 8 bases and J dropped 6; count of bases not matched to a gene: 6.

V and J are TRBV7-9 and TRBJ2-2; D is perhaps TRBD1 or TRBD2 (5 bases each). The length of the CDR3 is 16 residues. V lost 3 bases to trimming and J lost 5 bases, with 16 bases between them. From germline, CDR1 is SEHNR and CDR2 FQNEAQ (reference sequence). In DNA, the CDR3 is TGTGCCAGCAGCTTGCTTCCGGGACGGAGTACCGGGGAGCTGTTTTTT. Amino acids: CASSLLPGRSTGELFF.

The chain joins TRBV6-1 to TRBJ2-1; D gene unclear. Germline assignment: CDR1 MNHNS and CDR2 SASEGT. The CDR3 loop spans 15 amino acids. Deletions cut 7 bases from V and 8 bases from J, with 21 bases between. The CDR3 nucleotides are TGTGCCAGCAAATGGGTATGGGAAGCAATCGATGAGCAGTTCTTC. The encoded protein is CASKWVWEAIDEQFF.

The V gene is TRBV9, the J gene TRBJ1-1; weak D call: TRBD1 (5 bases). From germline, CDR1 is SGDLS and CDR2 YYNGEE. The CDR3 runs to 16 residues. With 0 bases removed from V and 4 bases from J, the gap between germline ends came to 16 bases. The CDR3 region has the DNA TGTGCCAGCAGCGTAGTACGGCAGGGAGGAACCACTGAAGCTTTCTTT. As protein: CASSVVRQGGTTEAFF.

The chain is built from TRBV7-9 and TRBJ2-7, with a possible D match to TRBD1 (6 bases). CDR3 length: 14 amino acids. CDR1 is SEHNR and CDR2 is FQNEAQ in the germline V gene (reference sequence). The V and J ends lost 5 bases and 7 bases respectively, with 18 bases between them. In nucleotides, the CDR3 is TGTGCCAGCAGCCCTATAAGCAGGGGAAGGGAGCAGTACTTC. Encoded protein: CASSPISRGREQYF.

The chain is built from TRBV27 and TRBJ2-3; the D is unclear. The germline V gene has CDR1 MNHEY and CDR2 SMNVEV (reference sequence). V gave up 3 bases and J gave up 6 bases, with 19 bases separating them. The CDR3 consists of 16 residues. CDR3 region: CASSLSTRSPRDTQYF. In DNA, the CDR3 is TGTGCCAGCAGTTTGTCAACCCGCTCACCGCGGGATACGCAGTATTTT.

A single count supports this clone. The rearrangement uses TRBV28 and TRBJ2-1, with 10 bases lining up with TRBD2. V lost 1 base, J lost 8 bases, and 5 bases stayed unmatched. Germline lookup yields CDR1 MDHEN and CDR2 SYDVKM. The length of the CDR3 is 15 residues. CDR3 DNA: TGTGCCAGCAGTTTATTGCTAGCGGGAGTTGATGAGCAGTTCTTC. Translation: CASSLLLAGVDEQFF.

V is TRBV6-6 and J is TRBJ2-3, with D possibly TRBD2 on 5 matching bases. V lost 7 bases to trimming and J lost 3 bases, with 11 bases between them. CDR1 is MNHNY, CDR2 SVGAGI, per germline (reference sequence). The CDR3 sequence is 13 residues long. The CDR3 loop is CASKEAYTDTQYF. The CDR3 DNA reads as TGTGCCAGCAAGGAGGCCTATACAGATACGCAGTATTTT.

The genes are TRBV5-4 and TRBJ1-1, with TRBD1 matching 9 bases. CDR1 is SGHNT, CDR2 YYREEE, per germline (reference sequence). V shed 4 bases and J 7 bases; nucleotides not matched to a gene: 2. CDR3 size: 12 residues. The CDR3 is CASSQGQGEAFF. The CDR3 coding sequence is TGTGCCAGCAGCCAGGGACAGGGTGAAGCTTTCTTT.

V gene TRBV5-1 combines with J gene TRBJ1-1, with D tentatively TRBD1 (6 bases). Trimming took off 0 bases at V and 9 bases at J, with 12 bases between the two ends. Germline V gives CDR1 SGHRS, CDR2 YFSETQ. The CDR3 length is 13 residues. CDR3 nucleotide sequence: TGCGCCAGCAGCTTGGATATGGGGGGCAAAGCTTTCTTT. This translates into CASSLDMGGKAFF.

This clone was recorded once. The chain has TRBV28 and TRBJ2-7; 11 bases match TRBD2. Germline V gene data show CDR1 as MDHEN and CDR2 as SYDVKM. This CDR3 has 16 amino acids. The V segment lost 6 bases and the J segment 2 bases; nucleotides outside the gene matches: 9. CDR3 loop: CASSEPTSGNPYEQYF. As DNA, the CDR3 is TGTGCCAGCAGCGAACCGACTAGCGGGAACCCCTACGAGCAGTACTTC.

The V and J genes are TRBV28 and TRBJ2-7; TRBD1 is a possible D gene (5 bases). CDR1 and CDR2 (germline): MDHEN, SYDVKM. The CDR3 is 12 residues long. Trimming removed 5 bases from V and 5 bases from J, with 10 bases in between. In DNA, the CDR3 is TGTGCCAGCAGTCCAGGGTTCAACGAGCAGTACTTC. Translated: CASSPGFNEQYF.